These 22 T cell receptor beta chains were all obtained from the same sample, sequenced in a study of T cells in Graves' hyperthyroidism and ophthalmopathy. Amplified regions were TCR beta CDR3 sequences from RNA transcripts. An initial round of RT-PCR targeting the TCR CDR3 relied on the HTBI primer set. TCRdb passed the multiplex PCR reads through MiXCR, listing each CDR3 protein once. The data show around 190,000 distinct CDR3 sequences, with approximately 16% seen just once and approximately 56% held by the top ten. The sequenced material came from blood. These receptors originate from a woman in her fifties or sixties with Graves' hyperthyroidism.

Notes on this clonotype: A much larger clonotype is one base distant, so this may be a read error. The CDR3 coding sequence is TGTGCCAGCAGCCAACGGACTGAAGCTTTCTTT. It yields the protein CASSQRTEAFF. The J gene is TRBJ1-1, the V gene TRBV3-1; D not resolved. Germline V gene data show CDR1 as LGHDT and CDR2 as YNNKEL (reference sequence). The CDR3 runs 11 residues. V was shortened by 2 bases and J by 5 bases, with 3 bases between the two germline ends.

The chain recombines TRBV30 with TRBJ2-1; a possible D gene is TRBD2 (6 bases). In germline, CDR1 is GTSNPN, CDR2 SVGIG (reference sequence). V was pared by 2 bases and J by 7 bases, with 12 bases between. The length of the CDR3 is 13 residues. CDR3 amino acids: CAWSRGGMNEQFF. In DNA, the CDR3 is TGTGCCTGGAGTCGGGGCGGGATGAATGAGCAGTTCTTC.

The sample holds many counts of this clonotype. The CDR3 sequence: CASSLIPDPNYGYTF. CDR3 nucleotides: TGTGCCAGCAGCTTAATCCCTGATCCTAACTATGGCTACACCTTC. The chain combines TRBV7-3 with TRBJ1-2; D is unresolved. The CDR3 is 15 amino acids. The germline V gene has CDR1 SGHTA and CDR2 FQGTGA. V dropped 1 base and J dropped 0 bases, with 9 bases sitting between them.

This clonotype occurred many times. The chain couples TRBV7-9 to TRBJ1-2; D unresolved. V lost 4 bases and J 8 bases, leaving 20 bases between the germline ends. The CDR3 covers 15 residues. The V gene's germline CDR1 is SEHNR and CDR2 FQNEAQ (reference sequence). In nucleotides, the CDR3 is TGTGCCAGCAGCTGGGTCTCCTTAGGCTTCCACGGCTACACCTTC. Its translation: CASSWVSLGFHGYTF.

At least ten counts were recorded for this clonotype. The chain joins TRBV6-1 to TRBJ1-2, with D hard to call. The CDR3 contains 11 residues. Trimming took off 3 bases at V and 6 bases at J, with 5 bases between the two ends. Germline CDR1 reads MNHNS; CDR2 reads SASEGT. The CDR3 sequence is CASSDRDGYTF. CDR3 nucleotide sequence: TGTGCCAGCAGTGATCGGGATGGCTACACCTTC.

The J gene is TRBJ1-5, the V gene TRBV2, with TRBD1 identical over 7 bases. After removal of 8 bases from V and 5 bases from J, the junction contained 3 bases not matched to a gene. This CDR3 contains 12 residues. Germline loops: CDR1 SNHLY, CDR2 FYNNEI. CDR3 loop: CASSGTDQPQHF. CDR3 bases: TGTGCCAGCTCCGGGACAGATCAGCCCCAGCATTTT.

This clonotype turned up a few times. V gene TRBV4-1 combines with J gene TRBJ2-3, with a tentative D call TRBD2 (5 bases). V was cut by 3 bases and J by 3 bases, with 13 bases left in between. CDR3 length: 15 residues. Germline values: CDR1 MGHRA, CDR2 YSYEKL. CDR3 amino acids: CASSHDYNPTDTQYF. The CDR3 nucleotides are TGCGCCAGCAGCCACGACTATAATCCAACAGATACGCAGTATTTT.

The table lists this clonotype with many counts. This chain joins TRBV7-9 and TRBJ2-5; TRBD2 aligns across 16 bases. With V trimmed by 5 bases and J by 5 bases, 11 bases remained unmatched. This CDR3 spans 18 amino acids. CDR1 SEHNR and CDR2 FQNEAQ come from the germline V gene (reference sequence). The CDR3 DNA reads TGTGCCAGCAGCCCAGGGACTAGCGGGAGGGAGAGAGTGGAGACCCAGTACTTC. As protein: CASSPGTSGRERVETQYF. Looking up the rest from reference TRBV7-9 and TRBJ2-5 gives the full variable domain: DTGVSQNPRHKITKRGQNVTFRCDPISEHNRLYWYRQTLGQGPEFLTYFQNEAQLEKSRLLSDRFSAERPKGSFSTLEIQRTEQGDSAMYLCASSPGTSGRERVETQYFGPGTRLLVL.

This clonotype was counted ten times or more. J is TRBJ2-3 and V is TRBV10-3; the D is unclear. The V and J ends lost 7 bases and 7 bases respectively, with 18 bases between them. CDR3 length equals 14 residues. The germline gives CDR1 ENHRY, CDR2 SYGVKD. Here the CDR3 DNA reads TGTGCCATCACTCCCGGAGTCTTCAAGCATACGCAGTATTTT. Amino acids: CAITPGVFKHTQYF.

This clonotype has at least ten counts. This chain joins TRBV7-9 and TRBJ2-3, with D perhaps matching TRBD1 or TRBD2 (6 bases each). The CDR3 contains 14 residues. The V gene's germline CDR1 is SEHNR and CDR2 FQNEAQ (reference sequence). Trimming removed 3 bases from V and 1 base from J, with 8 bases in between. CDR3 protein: CASSFGGRTDTQYF. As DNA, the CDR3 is TGTGCCAGCAGCTTTGGGGGGCGCACAGATACGCAGTATTTT.

As DNA, the CDR3 is TGTGCCAGCGACGAGCCTTCCGGGGCTAGTCCTAACACAGATACGCAGTATTTT. Translating it yields CASDEPSGASPNTDTQYF. The gene calls are TRBV12-3 or TRBV12-4 and TRBJ2-3; D assignment may be TRBD1 or TRBD2 (5 bases each). The CDR3 spans 18 residues. V lost 8 bases to trimming and J lost 2 bases, with 26 bases between them.

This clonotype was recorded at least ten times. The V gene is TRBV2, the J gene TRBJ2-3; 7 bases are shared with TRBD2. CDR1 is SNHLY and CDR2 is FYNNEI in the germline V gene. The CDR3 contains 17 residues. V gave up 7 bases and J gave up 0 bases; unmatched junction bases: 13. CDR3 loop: CASTQLWKAGSTDTQYF. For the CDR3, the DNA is TGTGCCAGCACCCAACTCTGGAAAGCGGGAAGCACAGATACGCAGTATTTT.

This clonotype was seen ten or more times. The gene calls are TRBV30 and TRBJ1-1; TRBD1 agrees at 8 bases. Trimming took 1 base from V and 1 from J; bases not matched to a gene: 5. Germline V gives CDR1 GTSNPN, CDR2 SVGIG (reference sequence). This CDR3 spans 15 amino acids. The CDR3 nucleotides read TGTGCCTGGAGTGCCCTAGGACAGGGGAACACTGAAGCTTTCTTT. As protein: CAWSALGQGNTEAFF. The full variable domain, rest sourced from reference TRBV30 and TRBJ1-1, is SQTIHQWPATLVQPVGSPLSLECTVEGTSNPNLYWYRQAAGRGLQLLFYSVGIGQISSEVPQNLSASRPQDRQFILSSKKLLLSDSGFYLCAWSALGQGNTEAFFGQGTRLTVV.

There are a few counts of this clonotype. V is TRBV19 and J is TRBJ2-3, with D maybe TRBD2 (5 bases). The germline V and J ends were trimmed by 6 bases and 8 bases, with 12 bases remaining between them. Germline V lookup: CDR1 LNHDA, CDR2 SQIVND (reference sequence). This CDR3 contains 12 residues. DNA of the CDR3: TGTGCCAGTAGCAAGGCCGGGGTTACGCAGTATTTT. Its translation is CASSKAGVTQYF.

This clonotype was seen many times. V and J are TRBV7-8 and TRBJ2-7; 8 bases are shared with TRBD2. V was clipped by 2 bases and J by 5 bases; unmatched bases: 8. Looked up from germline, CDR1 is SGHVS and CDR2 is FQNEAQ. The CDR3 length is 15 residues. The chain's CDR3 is CASSLLLAAGDEQYF. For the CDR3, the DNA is TGTGCCAGCAGCTTATTACTAGCGGCTGGAGACGAGCAGTACTTC.

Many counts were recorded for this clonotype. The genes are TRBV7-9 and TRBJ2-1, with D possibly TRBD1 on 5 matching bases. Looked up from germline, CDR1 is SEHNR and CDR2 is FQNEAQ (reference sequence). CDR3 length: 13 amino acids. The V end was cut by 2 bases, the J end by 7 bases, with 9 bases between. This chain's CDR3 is CASSLSAGNEQFF. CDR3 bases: TGTGCCAGCAGCTTATCGGCAGGGAATGAGCAGTTCTTC.

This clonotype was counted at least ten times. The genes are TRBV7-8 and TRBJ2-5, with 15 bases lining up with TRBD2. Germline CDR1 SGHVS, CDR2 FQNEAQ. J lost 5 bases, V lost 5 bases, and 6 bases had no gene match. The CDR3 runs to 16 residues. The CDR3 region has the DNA TGTGCCAGCAGCCCCCGGACTAGCGGGGGGGGGGAGACCCAGTACTTC. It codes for CASSPRTSGGGETQYF.

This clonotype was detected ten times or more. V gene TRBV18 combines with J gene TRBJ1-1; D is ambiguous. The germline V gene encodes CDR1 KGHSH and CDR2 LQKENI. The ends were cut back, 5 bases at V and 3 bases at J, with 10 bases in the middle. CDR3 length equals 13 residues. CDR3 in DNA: TGTGCCAGCTCAGCACATGTGGACACTGAAGCTTTCTTT. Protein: CASSAHVDTEAFF.

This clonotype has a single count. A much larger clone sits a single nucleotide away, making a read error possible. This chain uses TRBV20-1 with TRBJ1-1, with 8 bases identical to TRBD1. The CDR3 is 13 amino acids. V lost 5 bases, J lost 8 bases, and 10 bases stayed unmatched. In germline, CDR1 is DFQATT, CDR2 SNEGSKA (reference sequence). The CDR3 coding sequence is TGCAGTGCTGCAATTGGACAGGGTAGGGAAGCTTTCTTT. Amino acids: CSAAIGQGREAFF.

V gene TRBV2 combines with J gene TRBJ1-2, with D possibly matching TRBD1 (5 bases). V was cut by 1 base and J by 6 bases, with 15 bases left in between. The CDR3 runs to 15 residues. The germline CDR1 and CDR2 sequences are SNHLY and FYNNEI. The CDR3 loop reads CASSEEGISGDGYTF. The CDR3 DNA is TGTGCCAGCAGTGAAGAAGGGATCTCGGGGGATGGCTACACCTTC. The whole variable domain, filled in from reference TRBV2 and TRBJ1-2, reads EPEVTQTPSHQVTQMGQEVILRCVPISNHLYFYWYRQILGQKVEFLVSFYNNEISEKSEIFDDQFSVERPDGSNFTLKIRSTKLEDSAMYFCASSEEGISGDGYTFGSGTRLTVV.

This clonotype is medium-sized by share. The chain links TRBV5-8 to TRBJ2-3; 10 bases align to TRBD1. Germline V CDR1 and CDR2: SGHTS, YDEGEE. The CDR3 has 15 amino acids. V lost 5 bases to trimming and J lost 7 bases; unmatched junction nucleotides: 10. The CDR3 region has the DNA TGTGCCAGCAGGTTGAGGACAGGGGGAAGAAATACGCAGTATTTT. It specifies CASRLRTGGRNTQYF.

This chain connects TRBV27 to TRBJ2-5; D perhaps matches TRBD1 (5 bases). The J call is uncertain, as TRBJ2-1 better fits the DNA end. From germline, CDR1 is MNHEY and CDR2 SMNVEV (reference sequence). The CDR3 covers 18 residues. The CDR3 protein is CASSLIPPQADIQETQFF. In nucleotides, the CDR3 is TGTGCCAGCAGTTTAATACCCCCCCAGGCGGACATCCAAGAGACCCAGTTCTTC.